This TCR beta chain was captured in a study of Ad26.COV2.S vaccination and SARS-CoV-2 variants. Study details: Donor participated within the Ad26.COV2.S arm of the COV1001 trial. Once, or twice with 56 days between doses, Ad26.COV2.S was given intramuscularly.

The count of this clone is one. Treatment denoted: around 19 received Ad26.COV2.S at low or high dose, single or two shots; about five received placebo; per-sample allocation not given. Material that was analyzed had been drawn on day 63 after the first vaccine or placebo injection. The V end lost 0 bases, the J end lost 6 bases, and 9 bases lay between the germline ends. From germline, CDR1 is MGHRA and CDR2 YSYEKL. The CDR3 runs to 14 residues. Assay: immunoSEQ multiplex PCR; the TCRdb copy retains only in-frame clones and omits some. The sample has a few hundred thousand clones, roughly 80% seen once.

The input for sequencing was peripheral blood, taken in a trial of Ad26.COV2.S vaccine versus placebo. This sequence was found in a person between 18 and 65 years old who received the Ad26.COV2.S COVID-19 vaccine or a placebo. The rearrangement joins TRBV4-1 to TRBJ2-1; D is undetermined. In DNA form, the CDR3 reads TGCGCCAGCAGCCAAGAAGTCTCTGCCAATGAGCAGTTCTTC. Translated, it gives CASSQEVSANEQFF.